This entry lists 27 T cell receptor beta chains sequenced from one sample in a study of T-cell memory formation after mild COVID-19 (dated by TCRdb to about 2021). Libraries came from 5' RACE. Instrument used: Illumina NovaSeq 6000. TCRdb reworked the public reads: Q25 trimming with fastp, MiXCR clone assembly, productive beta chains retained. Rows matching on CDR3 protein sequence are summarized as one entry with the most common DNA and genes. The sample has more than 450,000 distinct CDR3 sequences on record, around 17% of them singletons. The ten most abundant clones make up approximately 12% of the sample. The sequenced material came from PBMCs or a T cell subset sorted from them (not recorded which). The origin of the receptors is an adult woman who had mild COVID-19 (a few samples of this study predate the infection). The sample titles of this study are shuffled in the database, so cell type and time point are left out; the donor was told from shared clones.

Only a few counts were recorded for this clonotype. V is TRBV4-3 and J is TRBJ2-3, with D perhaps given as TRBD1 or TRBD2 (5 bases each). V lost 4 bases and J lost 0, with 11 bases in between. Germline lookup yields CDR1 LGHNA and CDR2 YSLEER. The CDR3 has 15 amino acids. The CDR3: CASSPRGPSTDTQYF. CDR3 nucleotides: TGCGCCAGCAGCCCGAGGGGACCTAGCACAGATACGCAGTATTTT.

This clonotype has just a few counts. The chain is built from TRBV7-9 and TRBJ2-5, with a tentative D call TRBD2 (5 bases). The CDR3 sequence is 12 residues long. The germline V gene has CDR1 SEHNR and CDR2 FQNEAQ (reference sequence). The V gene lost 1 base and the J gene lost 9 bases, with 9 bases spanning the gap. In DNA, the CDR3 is TGTGCCAGCAGCTTAGATCCGGAGGCCCAGTACTTC. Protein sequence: CASSLDPEAQYF.

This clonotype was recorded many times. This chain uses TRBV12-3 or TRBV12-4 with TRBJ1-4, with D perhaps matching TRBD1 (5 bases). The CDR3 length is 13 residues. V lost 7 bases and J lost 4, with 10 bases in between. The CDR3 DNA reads TGTGCCAGCACCCCGACAGTTAATGAAAAACTGTTTTTT. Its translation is CASTPTVNEKLFF.

The CDR3 DNA sequence: TGTGCCATCAGTGTGGACAGGGGCCAAACTAACTATGGCTACACCTTC. This codes for CAISVDRGQTNYGYTF. The chain joins TRBV10-3 to TRBJ1-2, with 9 nucleotides matching TRBD1. The CDR3 totals 16 residues. CDR1 and CDR2 from the germline V gene are ENHRY and SYGVKD. With 4 bases clipped from V and 0 bases from J, the junction kept 6 bases outside the gene matches.

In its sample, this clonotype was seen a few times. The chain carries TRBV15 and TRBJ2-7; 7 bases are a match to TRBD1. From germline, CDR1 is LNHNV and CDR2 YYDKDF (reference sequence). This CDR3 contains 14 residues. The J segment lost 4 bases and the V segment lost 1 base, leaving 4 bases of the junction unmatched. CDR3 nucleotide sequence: TGTGCCACCAGCAGAGGGGCGACAGGGTACGAGCAGTACTTC. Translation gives CATSRGATGYEQYF.

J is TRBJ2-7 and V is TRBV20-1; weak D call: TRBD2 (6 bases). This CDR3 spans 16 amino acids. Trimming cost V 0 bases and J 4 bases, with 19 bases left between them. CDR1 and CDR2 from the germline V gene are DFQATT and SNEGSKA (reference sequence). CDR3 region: CSARDPIVRGSYEQYF. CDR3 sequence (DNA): TGCAGTGCTAGAGATCCGATAGTGCGGGGCTCGTACGAGCAGTACTTC.

The chain's CDR3 is CSASRDGSSYEQYF. CDR3 in DNA: TGCAGTGCTAGCCGGGACGGGAGCTCCTACGAGCAGTACTTC. This rearrangement joins TRBV20-1 to TRBJ2-7; maybe TRBD2 (6 bases). Trimming shortened V by 3 bases and J by 0 bases, and 12 bases separated the two germline ends. The CDR3 totals 14 residues. From germline, CDR1 is DFQATT and CDR2 SNEGSKA (reference sequence).

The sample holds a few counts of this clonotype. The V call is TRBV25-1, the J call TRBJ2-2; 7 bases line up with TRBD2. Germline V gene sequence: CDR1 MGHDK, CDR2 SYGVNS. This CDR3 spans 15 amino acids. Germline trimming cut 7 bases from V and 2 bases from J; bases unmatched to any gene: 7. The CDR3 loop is CASTHGLVNTGELFF. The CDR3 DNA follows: TGTGCCAGCACACACGGACTAGTTAACACCGGGGAGCTGTTTTTT. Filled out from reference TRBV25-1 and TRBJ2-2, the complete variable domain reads EADIYQTPRYLVIGTGKKITLECSQTMGHDKMYWYQQDPGMELHLIHYSYGVNSTEKGDLSSESTVSRIRTEHFPLTLESARPSHTSQYLCASTHGLVNTGELFFGEGSRLTVL.

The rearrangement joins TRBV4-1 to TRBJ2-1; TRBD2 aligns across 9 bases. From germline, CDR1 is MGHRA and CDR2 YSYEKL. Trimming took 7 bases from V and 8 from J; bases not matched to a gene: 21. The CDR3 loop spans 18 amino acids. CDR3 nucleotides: TGCGCCAGCACCAAGACGGGGGGTAGCGGGAGCTCAAAGGATGAGCAGTTCTTC. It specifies CASTKTGGSGSSKDEQFF.

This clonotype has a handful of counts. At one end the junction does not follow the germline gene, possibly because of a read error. CDR3 DNA sequence: TGTGCCAGCAGCCGATATAATGGGCACCCTCTGAAAACTGAAGCTTTCTTT. Protein product: CASSRYNGHPLKTEAFF. The chain couples TRBV3-1 to TRBJ1-1; no definite D call. From germline, CDR1 is LGHDT and CDR2 YNNKEL (reference sequence). The length of the CDR3 is 17 residues.

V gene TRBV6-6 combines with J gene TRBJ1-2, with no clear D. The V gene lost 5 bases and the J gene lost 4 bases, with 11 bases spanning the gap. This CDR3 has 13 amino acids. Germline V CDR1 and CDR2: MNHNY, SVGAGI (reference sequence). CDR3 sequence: CASSRTGVYGYTF. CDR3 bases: TGTGCCAGCAGTCGGACGGGAGTCTATGGCTACACCTTC.

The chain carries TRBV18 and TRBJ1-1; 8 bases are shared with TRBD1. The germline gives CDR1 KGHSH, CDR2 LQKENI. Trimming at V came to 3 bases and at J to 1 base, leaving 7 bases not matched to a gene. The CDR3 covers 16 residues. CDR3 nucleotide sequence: TGTGCCAGCTCACCCAAACTGACAGGGGAGAACACTGAAGCTTTCTTT. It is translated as CASSPKLTGENTEAFF.

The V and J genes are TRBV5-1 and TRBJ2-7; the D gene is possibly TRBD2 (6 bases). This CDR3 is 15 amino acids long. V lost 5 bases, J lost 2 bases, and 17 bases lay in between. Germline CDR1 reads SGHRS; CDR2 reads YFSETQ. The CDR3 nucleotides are TGCGCCAGCAGTTTCCGGACCGGGACTCCCTACGAGCAGTACTTC. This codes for CASSFRTGTPYEQYF. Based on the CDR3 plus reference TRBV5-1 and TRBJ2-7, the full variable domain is KAGVTQTPRYLIKTRGQQVTLSCSPISGHRSVSWYQQTPGQGLQFLFEYFSETQRNKGNFPGRFSGRQFSNSRSEMNVSTLELGDSALYLCASSFRTGTPYEQYFGPGTRLTVT.

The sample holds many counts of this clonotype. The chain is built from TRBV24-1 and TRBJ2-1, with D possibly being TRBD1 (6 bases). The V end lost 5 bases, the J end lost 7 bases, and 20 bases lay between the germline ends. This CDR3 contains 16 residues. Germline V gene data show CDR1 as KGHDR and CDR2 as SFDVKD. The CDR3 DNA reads TGTGCCACCAGTGCGACTACAGGGCGGCCAGGGAATGAGCAGTTCTTC. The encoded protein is CATSATTGRPGNEQFF.

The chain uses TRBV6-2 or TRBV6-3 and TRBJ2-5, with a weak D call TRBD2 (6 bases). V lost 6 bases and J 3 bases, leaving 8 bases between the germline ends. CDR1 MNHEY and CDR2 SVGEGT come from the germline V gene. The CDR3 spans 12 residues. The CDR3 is CASSVAEETQYF. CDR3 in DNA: TGTGCCAGCAGCGTAGCGGAAGAGACCCAGTACTTC.

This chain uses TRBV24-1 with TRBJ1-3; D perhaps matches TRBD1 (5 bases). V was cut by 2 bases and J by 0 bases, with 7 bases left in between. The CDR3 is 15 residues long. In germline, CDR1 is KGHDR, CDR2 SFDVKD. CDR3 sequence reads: CATSDSGSSGNTIYF. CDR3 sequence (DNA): TGTGCCACCAGTGATTCAGGGAGCTCTGGAAACACCATATATTTT.

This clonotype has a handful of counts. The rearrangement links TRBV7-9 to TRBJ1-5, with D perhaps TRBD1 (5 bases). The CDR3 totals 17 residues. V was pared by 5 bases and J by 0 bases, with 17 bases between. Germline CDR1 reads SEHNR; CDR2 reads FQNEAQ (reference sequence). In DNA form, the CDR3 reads TGTGCCAGCAGCAGGGGCCGGGACCGCGATAGCAATCAGCCCCAGCATTTT. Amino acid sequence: CASSRGRDRDSNQPQHF.

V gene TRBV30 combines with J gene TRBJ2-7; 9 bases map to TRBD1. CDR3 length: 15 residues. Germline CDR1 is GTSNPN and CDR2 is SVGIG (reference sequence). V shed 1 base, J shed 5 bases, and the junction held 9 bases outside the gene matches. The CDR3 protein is CAWSEQGALMDEQYF. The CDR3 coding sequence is TGTGCCTGGAGTGAACAGGGGGCGCTAATGGACGAGCAGTACTTC.

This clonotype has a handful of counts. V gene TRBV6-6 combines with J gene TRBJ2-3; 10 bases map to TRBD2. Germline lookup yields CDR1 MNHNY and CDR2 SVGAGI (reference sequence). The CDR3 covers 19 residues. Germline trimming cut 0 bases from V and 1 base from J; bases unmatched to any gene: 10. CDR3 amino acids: CASSYSLGLAGVRTDTQYF. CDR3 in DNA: TGTGCCAGCAGTTACTCCCTAGGGCTAGCGGGGGTTCGCACAGATACGCAGTATTTT.

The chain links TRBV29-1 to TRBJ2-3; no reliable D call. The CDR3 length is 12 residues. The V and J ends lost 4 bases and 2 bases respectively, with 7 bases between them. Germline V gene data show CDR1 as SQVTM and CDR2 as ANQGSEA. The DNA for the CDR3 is TGCAGCGTTGTGAACTCCACAGATACGCAGTATTTT. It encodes CSVVNSTDTQYF.

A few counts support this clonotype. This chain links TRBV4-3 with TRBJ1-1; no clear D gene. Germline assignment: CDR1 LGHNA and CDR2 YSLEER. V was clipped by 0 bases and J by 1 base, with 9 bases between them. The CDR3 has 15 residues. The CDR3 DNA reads TGCGCCAGCAGCCAAGATTTGGTGAGGAACACTGAAGCTTTCTTT. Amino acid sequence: CASSQDLVRNTEAFF.

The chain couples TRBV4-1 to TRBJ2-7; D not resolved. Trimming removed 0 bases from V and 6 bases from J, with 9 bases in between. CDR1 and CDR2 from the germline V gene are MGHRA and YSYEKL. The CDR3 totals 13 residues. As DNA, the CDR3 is TGCGCCAGCAGCCAAGAATCCCAGGCCGAGCAGTACTTC. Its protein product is CASSQESQAEQYF.

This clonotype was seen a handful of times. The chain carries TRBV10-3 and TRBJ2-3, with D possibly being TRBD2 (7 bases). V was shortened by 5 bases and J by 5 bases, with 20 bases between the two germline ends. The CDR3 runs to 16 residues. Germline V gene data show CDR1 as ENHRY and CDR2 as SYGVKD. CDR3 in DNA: TGTGCCATCAGTCACCCCCTGGTGGGAGGGGGAGATACGCAGTATTTT. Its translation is CAISHPLVGGGDTQYF.

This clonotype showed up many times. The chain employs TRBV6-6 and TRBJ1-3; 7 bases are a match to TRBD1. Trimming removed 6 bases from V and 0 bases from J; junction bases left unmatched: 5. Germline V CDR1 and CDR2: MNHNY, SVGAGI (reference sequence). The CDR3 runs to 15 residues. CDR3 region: CASRETGASGNTIYF. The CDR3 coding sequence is TGTGCCAGCAGAGAAACAGGGGCCTCTGGAAACACCATATATTTT.

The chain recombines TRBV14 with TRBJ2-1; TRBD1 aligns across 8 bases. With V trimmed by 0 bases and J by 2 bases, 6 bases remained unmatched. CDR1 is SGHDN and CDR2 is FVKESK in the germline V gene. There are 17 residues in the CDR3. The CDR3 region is CASSQEGQGAPYNEQFF. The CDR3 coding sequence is TGTGCCAGCAGCCAAGAAGGACAGGGAGCACCCTACAATGAGCAGTTCTTC.

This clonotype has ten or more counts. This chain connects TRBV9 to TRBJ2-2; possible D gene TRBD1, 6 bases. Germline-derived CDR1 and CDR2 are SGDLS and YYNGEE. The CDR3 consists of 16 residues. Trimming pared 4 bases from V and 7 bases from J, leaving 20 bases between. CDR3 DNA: TGTGCCAGCAGCCCTAGGGTAGTTGGGGGCAGCGGGGAGCTGTTTTTT. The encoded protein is CASSPRVVGGSGELFF.

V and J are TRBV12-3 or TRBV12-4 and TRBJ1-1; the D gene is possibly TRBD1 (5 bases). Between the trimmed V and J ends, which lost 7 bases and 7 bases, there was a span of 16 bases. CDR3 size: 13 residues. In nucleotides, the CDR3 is TGTGCCAGCACCGTTCATTGGGGGATTGAAGCTTTCTTT. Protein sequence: CASTVHWGIEAFF.